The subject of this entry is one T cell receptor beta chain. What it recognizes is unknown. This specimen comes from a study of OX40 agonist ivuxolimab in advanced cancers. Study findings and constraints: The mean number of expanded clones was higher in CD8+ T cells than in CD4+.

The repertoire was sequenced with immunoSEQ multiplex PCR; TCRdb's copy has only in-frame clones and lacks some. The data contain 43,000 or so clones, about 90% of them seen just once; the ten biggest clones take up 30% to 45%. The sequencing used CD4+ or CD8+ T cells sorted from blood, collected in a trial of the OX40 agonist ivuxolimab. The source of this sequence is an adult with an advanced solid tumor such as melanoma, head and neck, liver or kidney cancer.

The CDR3 protein is CASSLRPGGSYNSPLHF. In DNA form, the CDR3 reads TGTGCCAGCAGTTTAAGGCCAGGGGGGTCCTATAATTCACCCCTCCACTTT. This chain links TRBV13 with TRBJ1-6; 7 bases match TRBD1. This CDR3 region has 17 residues. Germline trimming cut 6 bases from V and 1 base from J; bases unmatched to any gene: 9. Germline CDR1 PRHDT, CDR2 FYEKMQ (reference sequence).